Below are 28 T cell receptor beta chains sequenced from a single sample in a study of Ad26.COV2.S vaccination and SARS-CoV-2 variants (dated by TCRdb to about 2021). The library was made by the immunoSEQ multiplex PCR assay. TCRdb limited this immuneACCESS table to in-frame rearrangements with V and J called. A share of clones is missing; checked studies link under half to unresolved V genes, and the rest is unexplained. The table for this sample lists hundreds of thousands of clones; approximately 88% of them were counted only once. Nearly 1.5% of the sample goes to the ten largest clones. Per the publication, the treatment or condition label means: roughly 20 received Ad26.COV2.S at low or high dose, single or two shots; 5 received placebo; per-sample allocation not given. Repertoires of vaccine and placebo recipients were sequenced from samples taken on day 63 after the first injection. The sequenced sample was peripheral blood, obtained in a trial of Ad26.COV2.S vaccine versus placebo. These receptors were collected from a person aged 18-65 years who received the Ad26.COV2.S COVID-19 vaccine or a placebo.

V gene TRBV19 combines with J gene TRBJ1-2, with D unclear. In germline, CDR1 is LNHDA, CDR2 SQIVND (reference sequence). Trimming took off 5 bases at V and 8 bases at J, with 18 bases between the two ends. The CDR3 runs 14 residues. The CDR3, as DNA: TGTGCCAGTAGTGCGGACGGGATTCCATACGGCTACACCTTC. Translating gives CASSADGIPYGYTF.

The rearrangement uses TRBV18 and TRBJ2-7; unclear D gene. From germline, CDR1 is KGHSH and CDR2 LQKENI. The CDR3 runs to 13 residues. V was cut by 5 bases and J by 3 bases, with 11 bases left in between. Written as DNA, the CDR3 is TGTGCCAGCTCAGCGGACGAACTCTACGAGCAGTACTTC. Translation gives CASSADELYEQYF.

The gene calls are TRBV6-5 and TRBJ2-7; D may match TRBD1 or TRBD2 (5 bases each). The germline CDR1 and CDR2 sequences are MNHEY and SVGAGI. The CDR3 is made up of 13 amino acids. V shed 7 bases and J shed 6 bases, with 16 bases lying between them. CDR3 in amino acids: CASKRGPVGEQYF. The CDR3, as DNA: TGTGCCAGCAAACGGGGCCCTGTAGGCGAGCAGTACTTC.

The chain employs TRBV18 and TRBJ2-5, with D uncertain. The CDR3 runs 12 residues. CDR1 and CDR2 from the germline V gene are KGHSH and LQKENI. The V gene lost 8 bases and the J gene lost 3 bases, with 10 bases spanning the gap. The CDR3 is CASQGVEETQYF. For the CDR3, the DNA is TGTGCCAGCCAAGGAGTGGAAGAGACCCAGTACTTC.

This chain uses TRBV5-8 with TRBJ1-5; the D is unclear. V lost 5 bases, J lost 4 bases, and 16 bases lay in between. CDR1 and CDR2 from the germline V gene are SGHTS and YDEGEE. This CDR3 contains 15 residues. The CDR3 sequence is CASRLSGQLNQPQHF. DNA for the CDR3: TGTGCCAGCAGGCTAAGCGGTCAGCTGAATCAGCCCCAGCATTTT.

The chain has TRBV19 and TRBJ2-7, with TRBD1 matching 9 bases. The CDR3 spans 15 residues. Germline loops: CDR1 LNHDA, CDR2 SQIVND (reference sequence). The ends lost 5 bases at V and 3 bases at J; junction bases unmatched: 8. The CDR3 nucleotides read TGTGCCAGTAGTGCCGGGACAGGGCAAGTCTACGAGCAGTACTTC. Translated, it gives CASSAGTGQVYEQYF.

This CDR3 reads CASSFLENTGELFF. DNA of the CDR3: TGTGCCAGCAGCTTTTTAGAAAACACCGGGGAGCTGTTTTTT. The chain combines TRBV11-2 with TRBJ2-2; unclear D gene. The CDR3 runs to 14 residues. CDR1 and CDR2 (germline): SGHAT, FQNNGV. Between the trimmed V and J ends, which lost 3 bases and 2 bases, there was a span of 7 bases.

The chain is built from TRBV19 and TRBJ1-1, with D tentatively TRBD1 (5 bases). The CDR3 has 15 residues. Germline CDR1 LNHDA, CDR2 SQIVND (reference sequence). V lost 5 bases, J lost 4 bases, and 17 bases lay in between. This chain's CDR3 is CASSAYGTLRTEAFF. CDR3 DNA: TGTGCCAGTAGTGCATACGGGACGCTTCGCACTGAAGCTTTCTTT.

As to this clone: Sequence at one end of the junction differs from germline and may be a read error. The rearrangement joins TRBV30 to TRBJ1-4; D possibly corresponds to TRBD1 (5 bases). Germline V gene data show CDR1 as GTSNPN and CDR2 as SVGIG (reference sequence). The CDR3 totals 13 residues. CDR3 DNA: TGTGCCTGGACCTCAGGGCTAATGAAAAACTTGGTTTTT. Encoded protein: CAWTSGLMKNLVF.

The J gene is TRBJ1-4, the V gene TRBV7-9, with D possibly TRBD1 on 5 matching bases. The CDR3 has 16 residues. From germline, CDR1 is SEHNR and CDR2 FQNEAQ (reference sequence). The V gene lost 5 bases and the J gene lost 0 bases, with 13 bases spanning the gap. The CDR3 coding sequence is TGTGCCAGCAGCCGAGGGGAGGCGACAACTAATGAAAAACTGTTTTTT. Its translation is CASSRGEATTNEKLFF.

The chain joins TRBV7-2 to TRBJ2-1; TRBD2 aligns across 7 bases. The CDR3 extends over 17 amino acids. CDR1 is SGHTA and CDR2 is FQGNSA in the germline V gene. The ends lost 0 bases at V and 4 bases at J; junction bases unmatched: 9. The CDR3 DNA follows: TGTGCCAGCAGCTTAGCCCAAGCGGGAACTGGGTACAATGAGCAGTTCTTC. Translated: CASSLAQAGTGYNEQFF.

In DNA form, the CDR3 reads TGTGCCACCAGTGGCCGACGGACCAATCAGCCCCAGCATTTT. Translated: CATSGRRTNQPQHF. This chain joins TRBV24-1 and TRBJ1-5; D is unresolved. The CDR3 sequence is 14 residues long. With 5 bases removed from V and 3 bases from J, the gap between germline ends came to 10 bases. The germline CDR1 and CDR2 sequences are KGHDR and SFDVKD.

A remark on this clone: Other DNA sequences from this sample encode an identical CDR3 as well. The rearrangement joins TRBV7-8 to TRBJ2-7; D not resolved. The germline V gene has CDR1 SGHVS and CDR2 FQNEAQ. This CDR3 region has 11 residues. V lost 5 bases, J lost 1 base, and 3 bases lay in between. This chain's CDR3 is CASSPSYEQYF. CDR3 nucleotides: TGTGCCAGCAGCCCTTCCTACGAGCAGTACTTC. The full variable domain, rest sourced from reference TRBV7-8 and TRBJ2-7, is GAGVSQSPRYKVAKRGQDVALRCDPISGHVSLFWYQQALGQGPEFLTYFQNEAQLDKSGLPSDRFFAERPEGSVSTLKIQRTQQEDSAVYLCASSPSYEQYFGPGTRLTVT.

V and J are TRBV2 and TRBJ2-2; 8 bases map to TRBD2. This CDR3 spans 15 amino acids. J lost 4 bases, V lost 7 bases, and 8 bases had no gene match. CDR1 and CDR2 (germline): SNHLY, FYNNEI. As DNA, the CDR3 is TGTGCCAGCAAACGTGGGGCGGGGGGCACCGGGGAGCTGTTTTTT. Translated, it gives CASKRGAGGTGELFF. Full variable domain (rest looked up from reference TRBV2 and TRBJ2-2): EPEVTQTPSHQVTQMGQEVILRCVPISNHLYFYWYRQILGQKVEFLVSFYNNEISEKSEIFDDQFSVERPDGSNFTLKIRSTKLEDSAMYFCASKRGAGGTGELFFGEGSRLTVL.

This chain joins TRBV5-6 and TRBJ2-7; possibly TRBD1 for D (6 bases). The CDR3 contains 12 residues. Germline values: CDR1 SGHDT, CDR2 YYEEEE. The V and J ends lost 3 bases and 5 bases respectively, with 9 bases between them. In DNA form, the CDR3 reads TGTGCCAGCAGCTCTACAGGGCACGAGCAGTACTTC. Protein: CASSSTGHEQYF.

J is TRBJ2-7 and V is TRBV15; TRBD2 aligns across 9 bases. CDR1 is LNHNV and CDR2 is YYDKDF in the germline V gene (reference sequence). This CDR3 is 17 amino acids long. Germline trimming cut 0 bases from V and 4 bases from J; bases unmatched to any gene: 10. CDR3 in amino acids: CATSRDLVGLAAYEQYF. Here the CDR3 DNA reads TGTGCCACCAGCAGAGACTTGGTGGGACTAGCAGCATACGAGCAGTACTTC. Using reference TRBV15 and TRBJ2-7 for the parts outside the CDR3, the full variable domain is DAMVIQNPRYQVTQFGKPVTLSCSQTLNHNVMYWYQQKSSQAPKLLFHYYDKDFNNEADTPDNFQSRRPNTSFCFLDIRSPGLGDTAMYLCATSRDLVGLAAYEQYFGPGTRLTVT.

The V and J genes are TRBV29-1 and TRBJ2-3, with unresolved D. CDR3 length equals 12 residues. Trimming cost V 7 bases and J 3 bases, with 11 bases left between them. The germline gives CDR1 SQVTM, CDR2 ANQGSEA. The CDR3 nucleotides are TGCAGCGATTCTCTGGGAACAGATACGCAGTATTTT. It encodes CSDSLGTDTQYF.

V usage is TRBV7-3 and J usage is TRBJ1-1, with TRBD1 as a possible D gene (6 bases). Trimming stripped 5 bases from V and 4 bases from J, with 14 bases between. Germline lookup yields CDR1 SGHTA and CDR2 FQGTGA. The CDR3 consists of 14 residues. The CDR3 region is CASSEQGSSTEAFF. CDR3 nucleotides: TGTGCCAGCAGCGAACAGGGTTCATCCACTGAAGCTTTCTTT.

The genes are TRBV27 and TRBJ1-1; TRBD1 might be the D (6 bases). From germline, CDR1 is MNHEY and CDR2 SMNVEV (reference sequence). This CDR3 region has 13 residues. Trimming shortened V by 6 bases and J by 4 bases, and 12 bases separated the two germline ends. DNA of the CDR3: TGTGCCAGCAGCCTAGGGGGGCTCACTGAAGCTTTCTTT. It specifies CASSLGGLTEAFF.

CDR3 DNA: TGTGCCATCAGTGAGTCGAGGGGAGTTAGCACTGAAGCTTTCTTT. Encoded protein: CAISESRGVSTEAFF. The V gene is TRBV10-3, the J gene TRBJ1-1; tentatively, D is TRBD1 (5 bases). Per germline, CDR1 ENHRY and CDR2 SYGVKD. V lost 0 bases and J 4 bases, leaving 12 bases between the germline ends. The CDR3 has 15 residues.

This chain links TRBV3-1 (or the pseudogene TRBV3-2) with TRBJ2-5; no reliable D call. The V end lost 4 bases, the J end lost 8 bases, and 14 bases lay between the germline ends. Germline CDR1 LGHDT, CDR2 YNNKEL (reference sequence). CDR3 length: 13 amino acids. The chain's CDR3 is CASSPPGVRTQYF. CDR3 in DNA: TGTGCCAGCAGCCCCCCTGGGGTTCGCACCCAGTACTTC.

This sequence joins TRBV7-9 and TRBJ1-1; 8 bases agree with TRBD1. V lost 4 bases to trimming and J lost 5 bases; unmatched junction nucleotides: 3. The CDR3 runs to 13 residues. Germline CDR1 and CDR2: SEHNR and FQNEAQ (reference sequence). The CDR3 is CASSSDRETEAFF. CDR3 nucleotides: TGTGCCAGCAGCTCGGACAGGGAGACTGAAGCTTTCTTT. Full variable domain (missing parts from reference TRBV7-9 and TRBJ1-1): DTGVSQNPRHKITKRGQNVTFRCDPISEHNRLYWYRQTLGQGPEFLTYFQNEAQLEKSRLLSDRFSAERPKGSFSTLEIQRTEQGDSAMYLCASSSDRETEAFFGQGTRLTVV.

This rearrangement joins TRBV2 to TRBJ2-3; 7 nucleotides match TRBD2. Germline assignment: CDR1 SNHLY and CDR2 FYNNEI. The CDR3 spans 14 residues. V dropped 10 bases and J dropped 11; count of bases not matched to a gene: 18. CDR3 residues: CATSGRASEYGQYF. As DNA, the CDR3 is TGTGCCACATCAGGGAGGGCCTCAGAGTATGGGCAGTATTTT.

This chain's CDR3 is CAGQRGDTQYF. The CDR3 DNA sequence: TGTGCCGGACAGAGGGGAGATACGCAGTATTTT. This rearrangement joins TRBV30 to TRBJ2-3; D is possibly TRBD1 (6 bases). From germline, CDR1 is GTSNPN and CDR2 SVGIG (reference sequence). V lost 8 bases to trimming and J lost 5 bases, with 11 bases between them. This CDR3 region has 11 residues.

This chain connects TRBV2 to TRBJ2-6; 9 positions match TRBD1. This CDR3 is built from 20 residues. Germline lookup yields CDR1 SNHLY and CDR2 FYNNEI. V gave up 7 bases and J gave up 1 base; unmatched junction bases: 17. The CDR3 nucleotides are TGTGCCAGCATCCTTCAGAGGGGGGGACAGGGAATATCTGGGGCCAACGTCCTGACTTTC. Its translation is CASILQRGGQGISGANVLTF.

This clone was found a few times. The chain employs TRBV9 and TRBJ2-6; no clear D gene. Germline CDR1 reads SGDLS; CDR2 reads YYNGEE. V lost 0 bases and J 2 bases, leaving 0 bases between the germline ends. This CDR3 spans 13 amino acids. CDR3 nucleotide sequence: TGTGCCAGCAGCGTAGCTGGGGCCAACGTCCTGACTTTC. Amino acid sequence: CASSVAGANVLTF.

The rearrangement links TRBV6-5 to TRBJ1-1, with D possibly TRBD1 on 5 matching bases. The CDR3 sequence is 15 residues long. From germline, CDR1 is MNHEY and CDR2 SVGAGI. The V and J ends lost 4 bases and 4 bases respectively, with 16 bases between them. CDR3 in DNA: TGTGCCAGCAGTTGGGGACTGGGACGATTCACTGAAGCTTTCTTT. Residues: CASSWGLGRFTEAFF.

V and J are TRBV6-5 and TRBJ1-2; D not certain. Germline lookup yields CDR1 MNHEY and CDR2 SVGAGI. V was shortened by 5 bases and J by 8 bases, with 12 bases between the two germline ends. The CDR3 has 12 residues. The CDR3 protein is CASSLDLGGYTF. The DNA of the CDR3 is TGTGCCAGCAGTCTCGACCTCGGGGGCTACACCTTC.